One T cell receptor beta chain is described in this entry. This sample stems from a study of blood T cell repertoires in COVID-19. Turning to the study itself: There were acute and convalescent COVID-19 samples, and they came from the United States, Italy and Spain. PBMCs, B-cell-depleted T cells, or T cells provided the cDNA or gDNA that made up the material.

Measured with immunoSEQ multiplex PCR; TCRdb has only the in-frame clones, and not every one. This sample has just under 55,000 clones, with more than 85% found just once. V was clipped by 2 bases and J by 6 bases; unmatched bases: 11. Germline CDR1 and CDR2: MNHEY and SVGAGI. The CDR3 contains 16 residues. This TCR was recovered from a man over 45 with acute or convalescent COVID-19. The sequenced sample consisted of peripheral blood. The gene calls are TRBV6-5 and TRBJ1-2; 8 nucleotides agree with TRBD1. The CDR3 sequence is CASSYTITGGFDGYTF. In DNA, the CDR3 is TGTGCCAGCAGTTACACGATCACAGGGGGGTTTGATGGCTACACCTTC.